This T cell receptor (beta chain) was observed in a study of human T cells and chemical hapten exposure. Study-level information: Patches that contained 0.01% DPC were applied to the upper back and read at 6 days.

TCRdb reanalysed the RACE reads using MiXCR and keeps one entry per CDR3 protein. The table shows tens of thousands of distinct CDR3 sequences, with about 10% occurring only once. A note on this clonotype: The antigen remains unidentified.

Study-level points and caveats: Following DPC sensitization, TCRs present above 1 in 1000 frequency showed no change.

Time point reported: patch test 2, 6 weeks after DPC sensitization. Treatment meaning: therapeutic diphenylcyclopropenone sensitization with weekly scalp DPC. The origin of this receptor is a woman between 50 and 59 years old with alopecia areata. Some clones in this sample may be carry-over from other donors' samples. The input for sequencing was whole blood, taken in connection with sensitization to the hapten diphenylcyclopropenone (DPC).

The chain's CDR3 is CASSLGGGYYEQYF. The DNA of the CDR3 is TGTGCCAGCAGCTTAGGCGGGGGGTACTACGAGCAGTACTTC. The V gene is TRBV7-6, the J gene TRBJ2-7; 8 bases align to TRBD2. The germline V gene has CDR1 SGHVS and CDR2 FNYEAQ. This CDR3 has 14 amino acids. V lost 1 base and J lost 3; bases outside the gene matches: 2.